This T cell receptor beta chain was obtained from a study of blood T cell repertoires in COVID-19. The wider study: The analysed material was cDNA or gDNA that came from T cells, B-cell-depleted T cells, or PBMCs.

The V and J ends lost 6 bases and 4 bases respectively, with 18 bases between them. CDR1 and CDR2 (germline): SEHNR, FQNEAQ (reference sequence). CDR3 length equals 15 residues. This table comes from immunoSEQ multiplex PCR, and its TCRdb copy is limited to in-frame clones, with some not included. This repertoire shows more than 250,000 clones, 85% to 90% found once; its top ten account for less than 11%. This clone occurred once. Those enrolled, adults aged about 18 to 89 years, came from some 23 US areas. Participants were placed into cohorts based on the clinical history they reported. Cohort 3 donors were reported recovered after two negative PCRs, clearance, or symptom resolution.

The sequence was obtained from a woman aged 18-29 years who had recovered from COVID-19. Sequenced material: PBMCs or T cells enriched from blood (not recorded which). The gene calls are TRBV7-9 and TRBJ1-1; a weak D match, TRBD1 (6 bases). DNA of the CDR3: TGTGCCAGCAGGAACGGCAGGGGTGGGGGCACTGAAGCTTTCTTT. This codes for CASRNGRGGGTEAFF.